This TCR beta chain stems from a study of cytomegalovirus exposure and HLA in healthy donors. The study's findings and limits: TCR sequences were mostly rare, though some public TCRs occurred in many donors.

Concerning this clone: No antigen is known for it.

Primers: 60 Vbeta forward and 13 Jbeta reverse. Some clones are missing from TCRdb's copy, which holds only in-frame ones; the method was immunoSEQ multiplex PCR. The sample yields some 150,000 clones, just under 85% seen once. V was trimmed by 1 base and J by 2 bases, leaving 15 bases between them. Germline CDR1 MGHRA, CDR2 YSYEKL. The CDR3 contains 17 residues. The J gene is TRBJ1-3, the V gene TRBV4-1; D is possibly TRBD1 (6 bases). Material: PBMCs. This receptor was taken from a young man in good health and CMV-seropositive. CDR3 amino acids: CASSQVALDSTGNTIYF. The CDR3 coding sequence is TGCGCCAGCAGCCAAGTCGCCCTGGACAGTACTGGAAACACCATATATTTT.